The entry below describes one T cell receptor (beta chain). Its antigen is not yet known. Base qualities are not provided; no much larger clone lies one nucleotide away. The data were obtained in a study of T cells in tuberculosis (dated by TCRdb to between 2017 and 2018). Regarding the research as a whole: In the study, CD1B tetramers and high-throughput TCR immunosequencing were combined to characterize T cells specific for the mycobacterial lipid antigen glucose monomycolate (GMM). IGRA-negative adolescents, IGRA-positive adolescents with latent tuberculosis and adults with active tuberculosis, ten per group, were compared in a South African clinical cohort. PBMC from patients with active tuberculosis were archived either before the start of standard anti-tuberculosis treatment or within 7 days of starting that treatment. General conclusions and limits of the study: Clinical samples were selected based on which cryopreserved specimens were available, and the active tuberculosis cases were adults whereas the controls were adolescents. An accuracy of 85% to 90% (AUROC about 0.91) was reached by a classifier using the diverse GMM-specific repertoire, compared with over 65% accuracy when GEM motif frequencies were used. The smaller NN-distances in active tuberculosis patients were driven in part by shorter CDR3-alpha lengths, while the difference seen for TCR-beta was not statistically significant. Compared with IGRA-negative controls, TCR-alpha repertoires from active tuberculosis had smaller mean NN-distances to GMM-specific TCRs, which suggests clonal expansion of these TCRs.

V drops 6 bases and J drops 0 bases, leaving 14 bases in between. Spanning cysteine to phenylalanine, the CDR3 consists of 15 amino acids. Just CDR3 DNA is preserved here, 45 bases in frame from base 1. The germline V gene (reference sequence) yields MNHNY for CDR1 and SVGAGI for CDR2. TCR libraries were generated with the immunoSEQ multiplex PCR assay, using TCR-beta and/or TCR-alpha/delta assays for each sample. Amplified TCR libraries were sequenced on the Illumina high-throughput platform. As for the original processing: Clustering and dimensionality reduction were performed using pairwise TCRdist distances among GMM-specific receptors from ex vivo sorted or in vitro expanded T cells. Each clinical repertoire was scored by mean NN-distance, the average TCRdist to the nearest 10% of tetramer-positive reference sequences. GEM TCR motif frequency was calculated as the fraction of unique TCRs that matched known GEM sequences by V/J usage and CDR3 length. Active tuberculosis was classified by linear discriminant analysis with leave-one-out cross-validation, implemented in scikit-learn. The table comes from immuneACCESS by way of TCRdb, which keeps in-frame sequences with V and J called. Part of the clones is missing from these tables; in studies checked, under half for an unresolved V gene and the rest for unknown reasons. That table supplies the V and J calls and clone size; D and trimming were determined from the DNA. Here the sample has over 30,000 clones; more than 85% occur a single time. The top ten clones comprise about an eighth of the sample.

This sample's time point label indicates: new active TB diagnosis, blood taken before or within 7 days of starting treatment. Active tuberculosis patients were HIV-seronegative South African adults aged 18 years or older with a new diagnosis. Confirmation of active tuberculosis was based on positive sputum smear microscopy and/or a positive M. tuberculosis culture. Immunosequencing of unsorted cryopreserved PBMC covered, on average, around 91,000 T cells per clinical donor. The starting material was PBMCs, obtained at tuberculosis diagnosis. The chain was built from TRBV6-6 and TRBJ1-1; the D gene is unclear. The origin of this receptor is an adult with tuberculosis. The nucleotide sequence is TGTGCCAGCAGGTATAGCCCGACGGTGAACACTGAAGCTTTCTTT. It specifies CASRYSPTVNTEAFF.